Following are 4 T cell receptor beta chains from one sample sequenced in a study of T cell repertoires in cytomegalovirus infection. TCRdb ran MiXCR on the reads and lists one entry per CDR3 protein. This table has over 150,000 distinct CDR3 sequences, roughly 19% appearing once. The specimen was PBMCs. All receptors derive from a human donor in good health (CMV status not recorded). Some clones in this sample may be carry-over from other donors' samples.

A few counts support this clonotype. The chain combines TRBV4-2 with TRBJ1-2; TRBD1 aligns across 12 bases. This CDR3 region has 16 residues. Per the germline V gene, CDR1 is LGHNA and CDR2 is YNFKEQ. With V trimmed by 0 bases and J by 4 bases, 3 bases remained unmatched. This CDR3 reads CASSQDGTGGTYGYTF. CDR3 nucleotides: TGTGCCAGCAGCCAAGACGGGACAGGGGGCACCTATGGCTACACCTTC.

This clonotype appeared many times. CDR3 sequence: CASRLGLAERRGETQYF. CDR3 nucleotides: TGTGCCAGCAGACTGGGACTAGCGGAGCGGCGGGGAGAGACCCAGTACTTC. The chain links TRBV7-2 to TRBJ2-5, with 11 nucleotides matching TRBD2. Germline CDR1 reads SGHTA; CDR2 reads FQGNSA. This CDR3 contains 17 residues. With V trimmed by 6 bases and J by 4 bases, 13 bases remained unmatched.

The genes are TRBV5-6 and TRBJ2-2, with D unresolved. This CDR3 has 15 residues. The V end was cut by 6 bases, the J end by 1 base, with 13 bases between. Germline CDR1 SGHDT, CDR2 YYEEEE. Here the CDR3 DNA reads TGTGCCAGCAATCGGTGGGCAGGGAACACCGGGGAGCTGTTTTTT. Amino acids: CASNRWAGNTGELFF. The full variable domain, with the rest looked up from reference TRBV5-6 and TRBJ2-2, is DAGVTQSPTHLIKTRGQQVTLRCSPKSGHDTVSWYQQALGQGPQFIFQYYEEEERQRGNFPDRFSGHQFPNYSSELNVNALLLGDSALYLCASNRWAGNTGELFFGEGSRLTVL.

This clonotype occurred a few times. The rearrangement links TRBV6-5 to TRBJ2-7; possible D gene TRBD2, 6 bases. Trimming pared 2 bases from V and 6 bases from J, leaving 17 bases between. This CDR3 comprises 15 residues. Germline V CDR1 and CDR2: MNHEY, SVGAGI. CDR3 residues: CASSYQVGMGGEQYF. DNA of the CDR3: TGTGCCAGCAGTTACCAGGTGGGCATGGGGGGCGAGCAGTACTTC.